This T cell receptor beta chain comes out of a study of blood T cell repertoires in COVID-19. CDR1 MNHEY and CDR2 SVGAGI come from the germline V gene. V trimming: 7 bases; J trimming: 2 bases; junction bases outside the gene matches: 5. CDR3 length: 13 residues. Repertoires were generated with immunoSEQ multiplex PCR, while TCRdb's copy carries only in-frame clones and drops some. Of 40,000 to 55,000 clones in the sample, 85% to 90% were seen once. Material for sequencing was peripheral blood. This receptor was identified in a human donor in a cohort sampled during active COVID-19. The chain recombines TRBV6-5 with TRBJ2-7, with 7 bases fitting TRBD1. CDR3 loop: CASTPGQTYEQYF. CDR3 nucleotides: TGTGCCAGCACTCCGGGACAGACCTACGAGCAGTACTTC.